This T cell receptor (beta chain) was observed in a study of shared clonotypes between healthy human individuals. Germline assignment: CDR1 KGHSH and CDR2 LQKENI. The CDR3 covers 15 residues. V was clipped by 3 bases and J by 3 bases, with 13 bases between them. In regard to this clone: What it binds is not known.

Notes on the study in general: The sole specimen, blood, was sampled, and tissue repertoires likely differ.

Profiling relied on immunoSEQ multiplex PCR, and the TCRdb table lists in-frame clones only, not all of them. The sample yields some 300,000 clones, around 67% seen once. The source material was memory CD4+ T cells sorted from blood. The subset denotes: CD45RA-negative fraction. The receptor was derived from a man aged 25-45 years in good health. The rearrangement joins TRBV18 to TRBJ2-3; perhaps TRBD1 as D (5 bases). This CDR3 reads CASSPAQGKTDTQYF. Written as DNA, the CDR3 is TGTGCCAGCTCACCCGCGCAGGGCAAGACAGATACGCAGTATTTT.